The text below deals with one TCR beta chain. The data were taken from a study of OX40 agonist ivuxolimab in advanced cancers. Study at large: Patients were treated with intravenous ivuxolimab, dosed at 0.01 to 10 mg/kg and infused every 2 weeks.

The data were produced by immunoSEQ multiplex PCR, yet TCRdb's version contains in-frame clones alone and is incomplete. The data hold about 33,000 clones, with roughly 90% observed a single time. Germline V CDR1 and CDR2: ENHRY, SYGVKD. The CDR3 sequence is 13 residues long. With 4 bases removed from V and 4 bases from J, the gap between germline ends came to 8 bases. This rearrangement joins TRBV10-3 to TRBJ1-3; D not certain. The TCR comes from an adult with an advanced solid tumor such as melanoma, head and neck, liver or kidney cancer. This specimen consisted of CD4+ or CD8+ T cells sorted from blood, obtained in a trial of the OX40 agonist ivuxolimab. CDR3 residues: CAISGELGNTIYF. For the CDR3, the DNA is TGTGCCATCAGTGGGGAATTAGGAAACACCATATATTTT.